These 12 T cell receptor beta chains were sequenced from one sample in a study of beta chain features in type 1 diabetes (dated by TCRdb to 2016 to 2019). Library generation was performed with the immunoSEQ multiplex PCR assay. The entire isolated RNA was reverse transcribed using the High Capacity cDNA Reverse Transcription Kit, and thus expressed TCRB transcripts were sequenced. TCRdb holds this immuneACCESS table with in-frame rearrangements only. Some clones are missing; in checked studies, unresolved V genes explain under half, and the rest has no known cause. The sample table shows roughly 230,000 clones, and 9.6% are seen once. The ten biggest clones cover approximately 0.03% of the sample. Input material: naive CD4+ T cells from blood. The cell subset or site label on this specimen signifies: true naive CD4+ T cells. Receptors originate from a young woman in good health.

This clone was counted a few times. The J gene is TRBJ1-4, the V gene TRBV29-1; TRBD1 agrees at 9 bases. CDR1 SQVTM and CDR2 ANQGSEA come from the germline V gene. V was pared by 5 bases and J by 11 bases, with 6 bases of the junction left unmatched. The CDR3 has 12 amino acids. The CDR3 DNA is TGCAGCGTTAAACAGGGGGCAAGTAAACTGTTTTTT. The encoded protein is CSVKQGASKLFF.

CDR3 sequence: CASSASDRTNEQFF. CDR3 bases: TGTGCCAGCAGCGCGTCTGACAGGACCAATGAGCAGTTCTTC. The J gene is TRBJ2-1, the V gene TRBV9; the D gene is possibly TRBD1 (6 bases). The germline V and J ends were trimmed by 3 bases and 6 bases, with 13 bases remaining between them. This CDR3 spans 14 amino acids. Germline V gene lookup returns CDR1 SGDLS and CDR2 YYNGEE.

A few counts support this clone. The chain uses TRBV19 and TRBJ2-3; 11 nucleotides agree with TRBD2. The V gene's germline CDR1 is LNHDA and CDR2 SQIVND (reference sequence). CDR3 length equals 14 residues. J gave up 5 bases and V 6 bases, and 4 bases lay outside the gene matches. The CDR3 DNA follows: TGTGCCAGTAGACTAGCGGGAGCAATAGATACGCAGTATTTT. As protein: CASRLAGAIDTQYF.

V usage is TRBV9 and J usage is TRBJ2-3; 8 bases are a match to TRBD2. The V gene's germline CDR1 is SGDLS and CDR2 YYNGEE. This CDR3 contains 14 residues. With 4 bases clipped from V and 3 bases from J, the junction kept 4 bases outside the gene matches. CDR3 DNA sequence: TGTGCCAGCAGCTTAAGCGGGAGAACAGATACGCAGTATTTT. This encodes CASSLSGRTDTQYF.

This clone was counted between two and nine times. The chain links TRBV4-2 to TRBJ2-1, with D possibly TRBD2 on 6 matching bases. Trimming cost V 0 bases and J 5 bases, with 20 bases left between them. This CDR3 has 18 amino acids. Germline V CDR1 and CDR2: LGHNA, YNFKEQ. CDR3 protein: CASSQDAGIGSGHNEQFF. DNA of the CDR3: TGTGCCAGCAGCCAAGATGCGGGGATCGGTAGCGGACACAATGAGCAGTTCTTC.

This clone was seen more than once but under ten times. This CDR3 reads CAWSEGNTYGYTF. CDR3 bases: TGTGCCTGGAGTGAGGGGAATACCTATGGCTACACCTTC. The rearrangement uses TRBV30 and TRBJ1-2, with TRBD1 as a possible D gene (5 bases). The V end was cut by 1 base, the J end by 4 bases, with 10 bases between. Germline V gene sequence: CDR1 GTSNPN, CDR2 SVGIG (reference sequence). This CDR3 is 13 amino acids long.

This clone was seen a few times. J is TRBJ2-5 and V is TRBV7-9; D possibly corresponds to TRBD2 (5 bases). The germline V and J ends were trimmed by 1 base and 5 bases, with 11 bases remaining between them. The germline CDR1 and CDR2 sequences are SEHNR and FQNEAQ (reference sequence). The CDR3 loop spans 14 amino acids. This CDR3 is CASSLVEGRETQYF. The CDR3 bases are TGTGCCAGCAGCTTAGTAGAGGGTCGGGAGACCCAGTACTTC.

This clone was picked up a small number of times. The V and J genes are TRBV6-5 and TRBJ2-1; 8 positions match TRBD2. Unmatched junction bases numbered 3, after V lost 2 bases and J lost 6 bases. The CDR3 has 14 amino acids. Germline loops: CDR1 MNHEY, CDR2 SVGAGI. The CDR3, as DNA: TGTGCCAGCAGTTACGGCGCGGGAGGCAATGAGCAGTTCTTC. Protein sequence: CASSYGAGGNEQFF.

The table lists this clone with a few counts. This rearrangement joins TRBV5-1 to TRBJ2-3, with 11 bases fitting TRBD2. CDR3 size: 14 residues. Germline CDR1 is SGHRS and CDR2 is YFSETQ. After removal of 5 bases from V and 4 bases from J, the junction contained 3 bases not matched to a gene. CDR3 protein: CASRLAGGSDTQYF. CDR3 nucleotides: TGCGCCAGCAGGCTAGCGGGAGGTTCAGATACGCAGTATTTT.

This rearrangement joins TRBV30 to TRBJ2-5; perhaps TRBD1 as D (7 bases). V gave up 5 bases and J gave up 6 bases, with 16 bases separating them. The CDR3 totals 13 residues. Germline CDR1 reads GTSNPN; CDR2 reads SVGIG (reference sequence). The CDR3 DNA is TGTGCCTGGCGTTCCTCAGGGGGGCAGACCCAGTACTTC. The encoded protein is CAWRSSGGQTQYF.

The gene calls are TRBV5-4 and TRBJ2-3, with 14 bases lining up with TRBD2. Germline lookup yields CDR1 SGHNT and CDR2 YYREEE (reference sequence). V was pared by 4 bases and J by 7 bases, with 8 bases of the junction left unmatched. The CDR3 covers 16 residues. The CDR3 DNA sequence: TGTGCCAGCAGCCCGGGACTAGCGGGAGCGACGAATACGCAGTATTTT. It codes for CASSPGLAGATNTQYF.

The rearrangement uses TRBV19 and TRBJ1-2; the D is unclear. Germline CDR1 reads LNHDA; CDR2 reads SQIVND (reference sequence). This CDR3 is built from 12 residues. Between the trimmed V and J ends, which lost 7 bases and 5 bases, there was a span of 11 bases. In nucleotides, the CDR3 is TGTGCCAGTAAAGGGCGGGAGTATGGCTACACCTTC. It specifies CASKGREYGYTF.